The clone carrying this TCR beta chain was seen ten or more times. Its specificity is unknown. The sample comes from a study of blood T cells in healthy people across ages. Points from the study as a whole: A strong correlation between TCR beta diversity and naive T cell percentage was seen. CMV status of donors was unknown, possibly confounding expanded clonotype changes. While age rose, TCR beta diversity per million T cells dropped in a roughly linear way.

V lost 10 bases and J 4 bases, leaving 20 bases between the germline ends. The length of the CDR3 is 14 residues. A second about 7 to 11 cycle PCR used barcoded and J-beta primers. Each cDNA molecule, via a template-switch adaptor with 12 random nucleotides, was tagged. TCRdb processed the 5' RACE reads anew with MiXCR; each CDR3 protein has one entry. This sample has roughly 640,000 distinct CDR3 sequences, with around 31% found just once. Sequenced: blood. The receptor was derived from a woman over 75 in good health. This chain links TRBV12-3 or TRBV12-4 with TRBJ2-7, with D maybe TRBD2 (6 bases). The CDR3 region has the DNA TGTGCCAATCCTAAACCCGGACGGGGGTACGAGCAGTACTTC. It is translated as CANPKPGRGYEQYF.